The T cell receptor (beta chain) under discussion was sequenced for a study of T-cell memory formation after mild COVID-19. Study overall: Across donors, TCR clusters were largely donor specific.

CDR3 length: 15 amino acids. J gave up 0 bases and V 5 bases, and 4 bases lay outside the gene matches. One entry per CDR3 protein results from TCRdb running MiXCR on the 5' RACE reads. The data hold 120,000 to 150,000 distinct CDR3 sequences, with 6% observed a single time. This chain links TRBV12-3 or TRBV12-4 with TRBJ2-3, with TRBD2 identical over 8 bases. Sequences were obtained from PBMCs or a T cell subset sorted from them (not recorded which). The TCR sequence derives from an adult woman who had mild COVID-19 (a few samples of this study predate the infection). Cell type and time point are not known. CDR3 coding DNA: TGTGCCAGCAGTCTTCGGACTAGCAGCACAGATACGCAGTATTTT. Translating it yields CASSLRTSSTDTQYF.